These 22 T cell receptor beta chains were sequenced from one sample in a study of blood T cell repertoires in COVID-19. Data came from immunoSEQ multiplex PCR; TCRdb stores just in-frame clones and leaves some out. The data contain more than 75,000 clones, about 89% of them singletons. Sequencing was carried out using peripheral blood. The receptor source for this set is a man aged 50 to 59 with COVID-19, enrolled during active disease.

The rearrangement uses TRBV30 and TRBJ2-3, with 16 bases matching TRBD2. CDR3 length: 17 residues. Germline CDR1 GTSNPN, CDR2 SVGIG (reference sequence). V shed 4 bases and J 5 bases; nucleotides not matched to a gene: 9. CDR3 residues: CAWTPGLAGGAGDTQYF. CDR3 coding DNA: TGTGCCTGGACTCCGGGACTAGCGGGGGGGGCGGGAGATACGCAGTATTTT. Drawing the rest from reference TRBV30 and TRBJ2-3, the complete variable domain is SQTIHQWPATLVQPVGSPLSLECTVEGTSNPNLYWYRQAAGRGLQLLFYSVGIGQISSEVPQNLSASRPQDRQFILSSKKLLLSDSGFYLCAWTPGLAGGAGDTQYFGPGTRLTVL.

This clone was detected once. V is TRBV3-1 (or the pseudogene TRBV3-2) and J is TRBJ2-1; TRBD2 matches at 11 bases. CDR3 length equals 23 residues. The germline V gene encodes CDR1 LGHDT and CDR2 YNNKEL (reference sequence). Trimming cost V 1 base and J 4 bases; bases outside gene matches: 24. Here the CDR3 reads CASSQATPLAGGQLEYRYNEQFF. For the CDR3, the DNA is TGTGCCAGCAGCCAAGCGACGCCTCTAGCGGGGGGTCAGCTCGAGTACAGATACAATGAGCAGTTCTTC.

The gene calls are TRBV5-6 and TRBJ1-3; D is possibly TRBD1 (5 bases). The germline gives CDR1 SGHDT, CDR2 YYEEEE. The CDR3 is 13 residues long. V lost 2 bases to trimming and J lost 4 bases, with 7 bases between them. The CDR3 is CASSFRAGNTIYF. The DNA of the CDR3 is TGTGCCAGCAGCTTCAGGGCCGGAAACACCATATATTTT.

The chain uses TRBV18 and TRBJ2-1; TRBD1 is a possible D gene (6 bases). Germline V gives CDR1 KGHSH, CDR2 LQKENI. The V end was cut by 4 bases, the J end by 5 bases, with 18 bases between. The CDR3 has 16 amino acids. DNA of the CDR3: TGTGCCAGCTCACTGGAAATGACAGGAACAGACAATGAGCAGTTCTTC. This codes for CASSLEMTGTDNEQFF.

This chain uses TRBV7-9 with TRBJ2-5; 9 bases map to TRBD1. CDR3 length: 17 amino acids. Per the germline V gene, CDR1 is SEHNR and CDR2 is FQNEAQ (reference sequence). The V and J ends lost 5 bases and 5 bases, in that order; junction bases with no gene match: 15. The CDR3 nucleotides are TGTGCCAGCAGCCCCCGGACAGGGGTAGGATTTTTGGAGACCCAGTACTTC. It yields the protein CASSPRTGVGFLETQYF. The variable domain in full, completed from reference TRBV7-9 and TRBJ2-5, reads DTGVSQNPRHKITKRGQNVTFRCDPISEHNRLYWYRQTLGQGPEFLTYFQNEAQLEKSRLLSDRFSAERPKGSFSTLEIQRTEQGDSAMYLCASSPRTGVGFLETQYFGPGTRLLVL.

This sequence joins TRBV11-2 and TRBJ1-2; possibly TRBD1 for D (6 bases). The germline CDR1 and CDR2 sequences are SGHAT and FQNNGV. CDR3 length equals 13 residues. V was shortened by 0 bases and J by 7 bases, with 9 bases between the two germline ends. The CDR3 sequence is CASSLEGASGYTF. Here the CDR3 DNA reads TGTGCCAGCAGCTTAGAGGGGGCGAGTGGCTACACCTTC.

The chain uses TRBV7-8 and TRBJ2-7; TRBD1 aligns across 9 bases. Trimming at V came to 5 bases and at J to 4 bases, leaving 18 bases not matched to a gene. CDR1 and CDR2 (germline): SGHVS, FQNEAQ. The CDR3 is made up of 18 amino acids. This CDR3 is CASSVESGTGPIHYEQYF. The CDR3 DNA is TGTGCCAGCAGCGTGGAATCCGGGACAGGGCCCATCCATTACGAGCAGTACTTC.

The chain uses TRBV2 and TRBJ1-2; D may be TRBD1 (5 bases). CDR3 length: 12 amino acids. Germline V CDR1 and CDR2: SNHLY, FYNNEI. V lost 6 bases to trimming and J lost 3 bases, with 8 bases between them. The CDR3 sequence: CASRQEYYGYTF. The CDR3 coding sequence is TGTGCCAGCAGACAGGAATACTATGGCTACACCTTC.

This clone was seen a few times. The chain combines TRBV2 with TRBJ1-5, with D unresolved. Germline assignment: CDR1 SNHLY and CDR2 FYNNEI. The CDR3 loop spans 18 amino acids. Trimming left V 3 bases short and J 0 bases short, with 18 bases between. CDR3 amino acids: CASSEWPTSEFSNQPQHF. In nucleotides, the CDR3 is TGTGCCAGCAGTGAGTGGCCAACTAGCGAATTTAGCAATCAGCCCCAGCATTTT.

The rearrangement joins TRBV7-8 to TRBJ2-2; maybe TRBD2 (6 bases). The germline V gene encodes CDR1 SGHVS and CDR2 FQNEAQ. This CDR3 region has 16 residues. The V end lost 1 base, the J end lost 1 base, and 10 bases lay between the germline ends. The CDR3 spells CASSLGGGLNTGELFF. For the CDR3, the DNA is TGTGCCAGCAGCTTAGGGGGAGGCTTGAACACCGGGGAGCTGTTTTTT.

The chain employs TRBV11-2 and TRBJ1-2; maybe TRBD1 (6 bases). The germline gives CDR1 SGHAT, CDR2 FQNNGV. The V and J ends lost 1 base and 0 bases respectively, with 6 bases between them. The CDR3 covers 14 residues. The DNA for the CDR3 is TGTGCCAGCAGCTTAGGGACAGCTAACTATGGCTACACCTTC. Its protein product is CASSLGTANYGYTF.

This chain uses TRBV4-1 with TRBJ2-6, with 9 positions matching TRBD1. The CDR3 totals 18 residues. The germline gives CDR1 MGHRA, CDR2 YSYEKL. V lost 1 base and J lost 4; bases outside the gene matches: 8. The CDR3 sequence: CASSQATQGAEGANVLTF. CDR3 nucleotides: TGCGCCAGCAGCCAAGCCACACAGGGGGCGGAAGGGGCCAACGTCCTGACTTTC.

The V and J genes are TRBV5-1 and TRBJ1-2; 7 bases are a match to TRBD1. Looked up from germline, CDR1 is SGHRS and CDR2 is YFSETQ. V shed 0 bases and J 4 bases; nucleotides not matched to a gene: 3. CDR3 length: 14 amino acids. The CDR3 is CASSLGQGSYGYTF. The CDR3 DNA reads TGCGCCAGCAGCTTGGGACAGGGTTCCTATGGCTACACCTTC.

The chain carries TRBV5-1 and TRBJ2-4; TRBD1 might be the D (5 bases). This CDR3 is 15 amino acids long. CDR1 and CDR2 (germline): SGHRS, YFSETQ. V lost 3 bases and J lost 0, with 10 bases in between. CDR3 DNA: TGCGCCAGCAGCTCGGACACCTTAGCCAAAAACATTCAGTACTTC. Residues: CASSSDTLAKNIQYF.

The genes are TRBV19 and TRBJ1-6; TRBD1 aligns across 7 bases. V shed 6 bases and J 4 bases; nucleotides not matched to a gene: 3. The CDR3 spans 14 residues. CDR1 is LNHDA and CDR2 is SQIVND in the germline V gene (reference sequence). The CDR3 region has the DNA TGTGCCAGTAGAAGGGGACAGTATAATTCACCCCTCCACTTT. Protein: CASRRGQYNSPLHF.

CDR3 DNA sequence: TGTGCCACGCAACAGGGCCTCTCTGGGGCCAACGTCCTGACTTTC. Its translation: CATQQGLSGANVLTF. V and J are TRBV2 and TRBJ2-6, with D possibly TRBD1 on 6 matching bases. Germline V gene sequence: CDR1 SNHLY, CDR2 FYNNEI. The CDR3 covers 15 residues. V dropped 10 bases and J dropped 0 bases, with 13 bases sitting between them.

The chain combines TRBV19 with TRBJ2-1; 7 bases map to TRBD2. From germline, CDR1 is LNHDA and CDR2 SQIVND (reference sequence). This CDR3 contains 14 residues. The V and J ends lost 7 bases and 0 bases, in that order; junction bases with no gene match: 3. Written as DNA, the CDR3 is TGTGCCAGTAAACCGGGGGGCTCCTACAATGAGCAGTTCTTC. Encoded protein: CASKPGGSYNEQFF.

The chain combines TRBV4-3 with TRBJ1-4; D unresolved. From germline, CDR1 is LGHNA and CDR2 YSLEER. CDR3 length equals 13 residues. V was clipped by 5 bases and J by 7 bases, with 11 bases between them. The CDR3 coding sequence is TGCGCCAGCAGCTACGACACTGGTGAAAAACTGTTTTTT. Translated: CASSYDTGEKLFF.

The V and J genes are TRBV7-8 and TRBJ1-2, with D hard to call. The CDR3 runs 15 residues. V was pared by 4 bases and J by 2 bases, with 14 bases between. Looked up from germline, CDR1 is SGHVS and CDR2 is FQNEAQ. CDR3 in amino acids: CASSSKQDTNYGYTF. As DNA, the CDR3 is TGTGCCAGCAGCTCAAAGCAAGACACGAACTATGGCTACACCTTC.

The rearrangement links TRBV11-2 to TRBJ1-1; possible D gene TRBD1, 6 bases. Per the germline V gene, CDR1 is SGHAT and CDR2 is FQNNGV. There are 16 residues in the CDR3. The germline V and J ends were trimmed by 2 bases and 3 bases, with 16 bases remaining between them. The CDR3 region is CASSLRQGLHYTEAFF. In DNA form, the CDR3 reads TGTGCCAGCAGCTTACGGCAGGGGCTCCACTACACTGAAGCTTTCTTT.

DNA of the CDR3: TGTGCCAGCAGTTTCACAGGGAGTGGCAATCAGCCCCAGCATTTT. As protein: CASSFTGSGNQPQHF. The chain carries TRBV6-2 or TRBV6-3 and TRBJ1-5, with D tentatively TRBD1 (6 bases). Germline values: CDR1 MNHEY, CDR2 SVGEGT. The CDR3 contains 15 residues. Trimming removed 4 bases from V and 2 bases from J, with 12 bases in between.

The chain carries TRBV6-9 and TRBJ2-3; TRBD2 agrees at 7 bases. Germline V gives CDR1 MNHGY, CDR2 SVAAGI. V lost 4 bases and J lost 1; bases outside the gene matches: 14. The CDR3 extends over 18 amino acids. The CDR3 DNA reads TGTGCCAGCAGTTTGGTTTCATTGGGGAGGGCGGGCACAGATACGCAGTATTTT. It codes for CASSLVSLGRAGTDTQYF.